Shown below are 16 T cell receptor beta chains from a single sample sequenced in a study of Graves' ophthalmopathy and Graves' hyperthyroidism. The authors amplified TCR beta CDR3 regions, and they did so from RNA transcripts for repertoire sequencing. A first-round RT-PCR used HTBI primers, followed by a second-round multiplex PCR. MiXCR, applied by TCRdb to the multiplex PCR reads, yields one record per CDR3 protein. The sample lists 200,000 to 250,000 distinct CDR3 sequences; roughly 21% were seen once. The sequenced sample was peripheral blood. These receptor sequences come from a woman in her forties or fifties with Graves' ophthalmopathy.

This clonotype was picked up many times. V is TRBV9 and J is TRBJ1-3; 9 bases line up with TRBD1. Germline V CDR1 and CDR2: SGDLS, YYNGEE. This CDR3 has 15 amino acids. The trim removed 3 bases at V and 0 bases at J, leaving 1 base unmatched. CDR3 DNA: TGTGCCAGCAGCGAGACAGGGGGCTCTGGAAACACCATATATTTT. Its translation is CASSETGGSGNTIYF. The entire variable domain, with the rest obtained from reference TRBV9 and TRBJ1-3, is as follows: DSGVTQTPKHLITATGQRVTLRCSPRSGDLSVYWYQQSLDQGLQFLIQYYNGEERAKGNILERFSAQQFPDLHSELNLSSLELGDSALYFCASSETGGSGNTIYFGEGSWLTVV.

This clonotype was observed at least ten times. The chain is built from TRBV19 and TRBJ2-5, with D maybe TRBD1 (5 bases). Germline lookup yields CDR1 LNHDA and CDR2 SQIVND (reference sequence). V dropped 4 bases and J dropped 1 base, with 16 bases sitting between them. This CDR3 has 16 residues. CDR3 residues: CASSRRLRDPQETQYF. CDR3 in DNA: TGTGCCAGTAGTAGGCGGCTCAGGGATCCCCAAGAGACCCAGTACTTC. The whole variable domain, filled in from reference TRBV19 and TRBJ2-5, reads DGGITQSPKYLFRKEGQNVTLSCEQNLNHDAMYWYRQDPGQGLRLIYYSQIVNDFQKGDIAEGYSVSREKKESFPLTVTSAQKNPTAFYLCASSRRLRDPQETQYFGPGTRLLVL.

The sample holds one count of this clonotype. Mismatch with germline at one junction end may stem from a read error. The J gene is TRBJ2-5, the V gene TRBV15, with D perhaps matching TRBD2 (6 bases). Germline V lookup: CDR1 LNHNV, CDR2 YYDKDF (reference sequence). This CDR3 contains 15 residues. CDR3 sequence (DNA): TGTGCCACCAGCAGTTACGGACTACCCCAAGAGCCCCAGTACTTC. Amino acid sequence: CATSSYGLPQEPQYF.

For the CDR3, the DNA is TGTGCCTGGTACTCGACGGGACGGAGAACTGAAGCTTTCTTT. Encoded protein: CAWYSTGRRTEAFF. The chain recombines TRBV30 with TRBJ1-1; possible D gene TRBD1, 5 bases. CDR1 and CDR2 (germline): GTSNPN, SVGIG (reference sequence). Trimming shortened V by 5 bases and J by 5 bases, and 18 bases separated the two germline ends. CDR3 length: 14 residues.

This clonotype was counted many times. The V and J genes are TRBV6-5 and TRBJ2-5; D tentatively fits TRBD1 or TRBD2 (6 bases each). Germline lookup yields CDR1 MNHEY and CDR2 SVGAGI. V dropped 3 bases and J dropped 7 bases, with 18 bases sitting between them. The CDR3 consists of 15 residues. The CDR3 nucleotides are TGTGCCAGCAGTTATACTGGCAGGGGAGGCGGGACCCAGTACTTC. Amino acids: CASSYTGRGGGTQYF.

This chain connects TRBV20-1 to TRBJ1-1, with a weak D call TRBD1 (6 bases). The V gene's germline CDR1 is DFQATT and CDR2 SNEGSKA (reference sequence). The CDR3 contains 13 residues. V was pared by 4 bases and J by 4 bases, with 13 bases between. The CDR3 region has the DNA TGCAGTGCTACGCCGGACAGACTCACTGAAGCTTTCTTT. As protein: CSATPDRLTEAFF.

Written as DNA, the CDR3 is TGTGCCAGCAGAAAAGGGGGGACGGACGTCCGGGAGTACTTC. Protein sequence: CASRKGGTDVREYF. The J gene is TRBJ2-7, the V gene TRBV7-8, with D possibly called TRBD1 or TRBD2 (6 bases each). Germline-derived CDR1 and CDR2 are SGHVS and FQNEAQ. The CDR3 is made up of 14 amino acids. V was pared by 6 bases and J by 11 bases, with 23 bases between.

This clonotype was observed many times. V usage is TRBV30 and J usage is TRBJ2-5, with 7 bases aligning to TRBD2. The germline V gene encodes CDR1 GTSNPN and CDR2 SVGIG (reference sequence). The CDR3 spans 13 residues. The junction had 4 bases not matched to a gene; V was cut back by 1 base and J by 5 bases. The CDR3 reads CAWSASGGETQYF. CDR3 DNA sequence: TGTGCCTGGAGTGCCTCCGGGGGGGAGACCCAGTACTTC.

This clonotype was seen at least ten times. Compared with germline, one end of the junction differs, possibly owing to a read error. The genes are TRBV5-1 and TRBJ1-1; D unclear. The CDR3 is 12 amino acids. Germline-derived CDR1 and CDR2 are SGHRS and YFSETQ. CDR3 loop: CASSRQNTEAFF. Written as DNA, the CDR3 is TGTGCCAGCAGCCGACAGAACACTGAAGCTTTCTTT. The full variable domain, in which reference TRBV5-1 and TRBJ1-1 provide the parts outside the CDR3, is KAGVTQTPRYLIKTRGQQVTLSCSPISGHRSVSWYQQTPGQGLQFLFEYFSETQRNKGNFPGRFSGRQFSNSRSEMNVSTLELGDSALYLCASSRQNTEAFFGQGTRLTVV.

This sequence joins TRBV28 and TRBJ1-1; D not resolved. The CDR3 is made up of 12 amino acids. V lost 2 bases and J lost 10, with 11 bases in between. Germline CDR1 is MDHEN and CDR2 is SYDVKM. Here the CDR3 reads CASSLIRTPAFF. CDR3 nucleotides: TGTGCCAGCAGTTTAATCAGGACCCCAGCTTTCTTT.

This clonotype was recorded many times. The chain combines TRBV6-5 with TRBJ2-5, with D perhaps matching TRBD2 (7 bases). Between the trimmed V and J ends, which lost 6 bases and 1 base, there was a span of 15 bases. This CDR3 is 15 amino acids long. Germline assignment: CDR1 MNHEY and CDR2 SVGAGI. CDR3 amino acids: CASRGWGGGQETQYF. DNA of the CDR3: TGTGCCAGCAGGGGATGGGGAGGGGGCCAAGAGACCCAGTACTTC.

The gene calls are TRBV30 and TRBJ2-2; possibly TRBD1 for D (6 bases). The V gene lost 0 bases and the J gene lost 4 bases, with 6 bases spanning the gap. Germline V CDR1 and CDR2: GTSNPN, SVGIG (reference sequence). The CDR3 is made up of 13 amino acids. DNA for the CDR3: TGTGCCTGGAGTGTAGGGGGCACCGGGGAGCTGTTTTTT. Amino acids: CAWSVGGTGELFF.

This chain connects TRBV20-1 to TRBJ2-7; D gene unclear. The V and J ends lost 3 bases and 3 bases respectively, with 9 bases between them. This CDR3 has 12 residues. Per germline, CDR1 DFQATT and CDR2 SNEGSKA (reference sequence). The CDR3 DNA reads TGCAGTGCTAGCGGGTCCCGCTACGAGCAGTACTTC. Translating gives CSASGSRYEQYF.

This clonotype was seen ten or more times. The V call is TRBV6-1, the J call TRBJ2-4, with a weak D call TRBD1 (6 bases). CDR3 size: 16 residues. Trimming removed 1 base at V and 0 bases at J, with 10 bases between. CDR1 is MNHNS, CDR2 SASEGT, per germline. The CDR3 bases are TGTGCCAGCAGTGAAGGGGACAAGCTAGCCAAAAACATTCAGTACTTC. Translating it yields CASSEGDKLAKNIQYF.

The CDR3 DNA reads as TGTGCCAGCAGTTACTCAACTAGCGGGGATCAGTCCTACGAGCAGTACTTC. Its translation is CASSYSTSGDQSYEQYF. The V call is TRBV6-5, the J call TRBJ2-7; the match to TRBD2 covers 10 bases. J gave up 1 base and V 0 bases, and 6 bases lay outside the gene matches. The V gene's germline CDR1 is MNHEY and CDR2 SVGAGI. The CDR3 extends over 17 amino acids.

This clonotype was detected ten times or more. The rearrangement joins TRBV2 to TRBJ2-7; TRBD1 is a possible D gene (5 bases). V lost 7 bases to trimming and J lost 6 bases, with 7 bases between them. Germline V CDR1 and CDR2: SNHLY, FYNNEI. The CDR3 is made up of 10 amino acids. The CDR3 bases are TGTGCCAGCAAGGGGTTCGAGCAGTACTTC. It specifies CASKGFEQYF.